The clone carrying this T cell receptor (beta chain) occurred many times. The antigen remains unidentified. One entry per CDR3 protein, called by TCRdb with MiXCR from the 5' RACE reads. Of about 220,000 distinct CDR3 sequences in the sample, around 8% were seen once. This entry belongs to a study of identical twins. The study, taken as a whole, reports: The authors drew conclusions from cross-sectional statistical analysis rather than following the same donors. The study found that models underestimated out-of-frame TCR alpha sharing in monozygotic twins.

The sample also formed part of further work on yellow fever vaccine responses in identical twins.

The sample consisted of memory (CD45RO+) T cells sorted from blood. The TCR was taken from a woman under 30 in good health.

The DNA for the CDR3 is TGTGCCAGCAGCTCGGGGAGGGCGGGGAATACCTACGAGCAGTACTTC. This codes for CASSSGRAGNTYEQYF. The chain couples TRBV7-2 to TRBJ2-7; 7 bases fit TRBD2. Germline V lookup: CDR1 SGHTA, CDR2 FQGNSA. The CDR3 is 16 residues long. After removal of 4 bases from V and 2 bases from J, the junction contained 11 bases not matched to a gene.